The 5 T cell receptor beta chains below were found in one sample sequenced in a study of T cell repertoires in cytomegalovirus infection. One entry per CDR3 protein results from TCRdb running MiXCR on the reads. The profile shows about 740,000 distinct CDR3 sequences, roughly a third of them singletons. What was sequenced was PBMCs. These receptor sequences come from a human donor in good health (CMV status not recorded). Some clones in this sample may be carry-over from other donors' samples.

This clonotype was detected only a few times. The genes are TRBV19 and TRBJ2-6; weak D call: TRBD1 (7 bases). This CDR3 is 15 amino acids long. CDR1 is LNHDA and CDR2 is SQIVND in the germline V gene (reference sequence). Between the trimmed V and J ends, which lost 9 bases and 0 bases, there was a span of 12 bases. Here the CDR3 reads CASAGQNSGANVLTF. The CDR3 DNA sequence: TGTGCCAGCGCGGGACAGAACTCTGGGGCCAACGTCCTGACTTTC.

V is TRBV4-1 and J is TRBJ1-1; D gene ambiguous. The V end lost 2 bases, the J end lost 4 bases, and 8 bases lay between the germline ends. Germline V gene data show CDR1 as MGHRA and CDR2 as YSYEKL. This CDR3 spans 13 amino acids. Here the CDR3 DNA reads TGCGCCAGCAGCCAATTTGGGAGCACTGAAGCTTTCTTT. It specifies CASSQFGSTEAFF.

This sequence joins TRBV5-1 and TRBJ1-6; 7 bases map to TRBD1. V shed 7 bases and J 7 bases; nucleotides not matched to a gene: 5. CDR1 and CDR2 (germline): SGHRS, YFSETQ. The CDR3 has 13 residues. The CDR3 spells CASGTGVNSPLHF. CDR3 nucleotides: TGCGCCAGCGGCACAGGGGTAAATTCACCCCTCCACTTT. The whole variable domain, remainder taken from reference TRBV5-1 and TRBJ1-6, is KAGVTQTPRYLIKTRGQQVTLSCSPISGHRSVSWYQQTPGQGLQFLFEYFSETQRNKGNFPGRFSGRQFSNSRSEMNVSTLELGDSALYLCASGTGVNSPLHFGNGTRLTVT.

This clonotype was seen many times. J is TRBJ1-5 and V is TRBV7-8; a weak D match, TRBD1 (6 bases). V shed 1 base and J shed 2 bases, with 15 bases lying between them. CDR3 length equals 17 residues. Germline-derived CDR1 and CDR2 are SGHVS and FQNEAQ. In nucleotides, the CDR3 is TGTGCCAGCAGCTTAGGACAGGCTGCGGTGCGCAATCAGCCCCAGCATTTT. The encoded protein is CASSLGQAAVRNQPQHF.

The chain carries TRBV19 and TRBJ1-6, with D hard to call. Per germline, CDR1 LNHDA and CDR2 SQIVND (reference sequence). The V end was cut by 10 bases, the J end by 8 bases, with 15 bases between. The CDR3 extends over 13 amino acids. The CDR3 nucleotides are TGTGCCACCCAGAGGCACGATGATTCACCCCTCCACTTT. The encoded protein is CATQRHDDSPLHF.